The present T cell receptor (beta chain) was sequenced within a study of long-term antiretroviral therapy in people with HIV. Whole-study findings and limits: In samples taken after ART, diversity increased but remained below transplant donor control levels.

Germline CDR1 SGDLS, CDR2 YYNGEE. The CDR3 consists of 13 residues. The ends lost 4 bases at V and 5 bases at J; junction bases unmatched: 5. At the survey level, the v3.0 immunoSEQ assay was run. Sequencing aimed at roughly 40,000-50,000 T-cell genomes per sample. Assay used: immunoSEQ multiplex PCR; TCRdb lists only in-frame clones, some missing. Of some 13,000 clones detected, 75% to 85% appear once; the ten largest clones hold roughly 16%. As to this clone: What it recognizes is unknown.

The receptor's source is a man aged 40-50 years with HIV. The specimen comprised unsorted PBMCs, sampled 3.4 years after starting antiretroviral therapy. The chain has TRBV9 and TRBJ1-1; 7 bases align to TRBD1. CDR3 loop: CASSLGGLTEAFF. The CDR3 bases are TGTGCCAGCAGCCTAGGGGGCCTGACTGAAGCTTTCTTT.